This note documents a single T cell receptor (beta chain) sequence. What it binds is unknown. This sample is part of a study of T cell responses to AZD1222 COVID-19 vaccine. Points from the study as a whole: Possibly, clonal diversity was underestimated; donors were largely white British and included more females. Seropositive status at baseline applied to only a handful of AZD1222 recipients.

Assay: immunoSEQ multiplex PCR; the TCRdb copy retains only in-frame clones and omits some. The sample yields about 150,000 clones, 87% seen once. The CDR3 runs to 13 residues. The V and J ends lost 4 bases and 8 bases respectively, with 17 bases between them. CDR1 and CDR2 (germline): GTSNPN, SVGIG (reference sequence). The sample here was peripheral blood, taken 28 days after the second AZD1222 dose. The clonotype originates from an adult who received the AZD1222 COVID-19 vaccine. The V and J genes are TRBV30 and TRBJ1-2; D may be TRBD1 (5 bases). CDR3 nucleotide sequence: TGTGCCTGGAACCTCTTTCAGGGAGCAGGCTACACCTTC. Encoded protein: CAWNLFQGAGYTF.